This TCR beta chain was found in a study of patients and donors after allogeneic stem cell transplantation. CDR1 and CDR2 (germline): LGHDT, YNNKEL (reference sequence). Trimming at V came to 2 bases and at J to 0 bases, leaving 2 bases not matched to a gene. CDR3 size: 15 residues. Using its own MiXCR run on the RT-PCR reads, TCRdb lists one record per CDR3 protein. The profile shows around 240,000 distinct CDR3 sequences, roughly 14% of them singletons. V usage is TRBV3-1 and J usage is TRBJ2-7; 9 bases fit TRBD2. The sequence was obtained from a human donor who was either an allogeneic HSCT recipient or a stem cell or donor lymphocyte infusion donor (not recorded which). It is not recorded whose cells these are; they may come from a transplant donor. Material for sequencing was blood, either unsorted or a sorted T cell fraction (not recorded which). The DNA for the CDR3 is TGTGCCAGCAGCCAAAATAGCGGGAGCTCCTACGAGCAGTACTTC. This codes for CASSQNSGSSYEQYF.